The 29 T cell receptor beta chains in this list originate from one sample, sequenced in a study of blood T cell repertoires in COVID-19 (dated by TCRdb to between 2020 and 2021). Libraries were made using the immunoSEQ multiplex PCR assay. TCRdb re-hosts the immuneACCESS table, in-frame sequences only. Its copies lack some clones; in the studies checked, an unresolved V gene accounts for under half of them, and the cause for the rest is not known. The sample includes roughly 100,000 clones, with just over 85% observed a single time. Approximately 3.7% of the sample rests with the top ten. Material for sequencing was peripheral blood. These receptor sequences come from a human donor in a cohort sampled during active COVID-19.

This chain connects TRBV4-1 to TRBJ2-7, with TRBD2 identical over 16 bases. Germline V lookup: CDR1 MGHRA, CDR2 YSYEKL. Unmatched junction bases numbered 6, after V lost 4 bases and J lost 3 bases. CDR3 length: 17 residues. The CDR3 DNA follows: TGCGCCAGCAGCCGCGGGACTAGCGGGGGGGCGATCTACGAGCAGTACTTC. Translating it yields CASSRGTSGGAIYEQYF.

The chain uses TRBV18 and TRBJ1-6; TRBD1 matches 7 bases. V was clipped by 6 bases and J by 10 bases; unmatched bases: 15. This CDR3 has 16 residues. Per germline, CDR1 KGHSH and CDR2 LQKENI. The CDR3 DNA reads as TGTGCCAGCTCTCCCCCAGTGGGACAGTCTGCGTCACCCCTCCACTTT. It translates to CASSPPVGQSASPLHF. The variable domain in full, completed from reference TRBV18 and TRBJ1-6, reads NAGVMQNPRHLVRRRGQEARLRCSPMKGHSHVYWYRQLPEEGLKFMVYLQKENIIDESGMPKERFSAEFPKEGPSILRIQQVVRGDSAAYFCASSPPVGQSASPLHFGNGTRLTVT.

This clone was seen more than once but under ten times. This rearrangement joins TRBV5-4 to TRBJ2-7, with D possibly matching TRBD1 (5 bases). Looked up from germline, CDR1 is SGHNT and CDR2 is YYREEE (reference sequence). The length of the CDR3 is 15 residues. Trimming shortened V by 2 bases and J by 3 bases, and 15 bases separated the two germline ends. The chain's CDR3 is CASSFDSSVGYEQYF. CDR3 bases: TGTGCCAGCAGCTTCGACAGCTCGGTCGGCTACGAGCAGTACTTC.

This clone has ten or more counts. The chain uses TRBV5-1 and TRBJ1-6, with D possibly being TRBD1 (5 bases). V dropped 2 bases and J dropped 13 bases, with 22 bases sitting between them. Germline CDR1 SGHRS, CDR2 YFSETQ. The CDR3 has 16 residues. The CDR3 protein is CASSFGGTGGNLPLHF. The CDR3 DNA reads as TGCGCCAGCAGCTTCGGTGGGACGGGGGGAAATCTGCCCCTCCACTTT.

V usage is TRBV13 and J usage is TRBJ2-1; weak D call: TRBD1 (5 bases). Trimming cost V 5 bases and J 5 bases, with 19 bases left between them. The CDR3 has 16 residues. CDR1 PRHDT and CDR2 FYEKMQ come from the germline V gene (reference sequence). The CDR3 bases are TGTGCCAGCAGCCCGCCCCCGTGGCAGGGTGACAATGAGCAGTTCTTC. It codes for CASSPPPWQGDNEQFF.

This chain connects TRBV9 to TRBJ2-3; 10 bases line up with TRBD2. The CDR3 runs 18 residues. CDR1 and CDR2 from the germline V gene are SGDLS and YYNGEE. V trimming: 4 bases; J trimming: 2 bases; junction bases outside the gene matches: 13. CDR3 DNA sequence: TGTGCCAGCAGCTCACTCTCCTGGACTAGCGGCTCCACAGATACGCAGTATTTT. Protein: CASSSLSWTSGSTDTQYF. Full variable domain (outside the CDR3, taken from reference TRBV9 and TRBJ2-3): DSGVTQTPKHLITATGQRVTLRCSPRSGDLSVYWYQQSLDQGLQFLIQYYNGEERAKGNILERFSAQQFPDLHSELNLSSLELGDSALYFCASSSLSWTSGSTDTQYFGPGTRLTVL.

The chain links TRBV30 to TRBJ1-2; tentatively, D is TRBD1 (5 bases). Trimming took off 4 bases at V and 7 bases at J, with 22 bases between the two ends. The V gene's germline CDR1 is GTSNPN and CDR2 SVGIG (reference sequence). The CDR3 runs to 15 residues. The DNA for the CDR3 is TGTGCCTGGAACTTTAGGGACTCCAACCTAGGTGGCTACACCTTC. Translating it yields CAWNFRDSNLGGYTF.

V gene TRBV3-1 (or the pseudogene TRBV3-2) combines with J gene TRBJ2-1; 11 bases agree with TRBD2. CDR3 length equals 18 residues. J lost 0 bases, V lost 4 bases, and 8 bases had no gene match. Germline V gene data show CDR1 as LGHDT and CDR2 as YNNKEL (reference sequence). CDR3 region: CASSRLAGGVNSYNEQFF. DNA of the CDR3: TGTGCCAGCAGCCGTCTAGCGGGAGGCGTTAACTCCTACAATGAGCAGTTCTTC.

The chain couples TRBV7-9 to TRBJ2-5, with TRBD1 matching 8 bases. With V trimmed by 5 bases and J by 4 bases, 6 bases remained unmatched. The CDR3 consists of 14 residues. From germline, CDR1 is SEHNR and CDR2 FQNEAQ (reference sequence). CDR3: CASSLTGAAETQYF. The DNA of the CDR3 is TGTGCCAGCAGCCTGACAGGGGCAGCAGAGACCCAGTACTTC.

The gene calls are TRBV6-6 and TRBJ2-7, with a possible D match to TRBD1 (6 bases). The CDR3 contains 14 residues. The germline V and J ends were trimmed by 2 bases and 3 bases, with 11 bases remaining between them. Looked up from germline, CDR1 is MNHNY and CDR2 is SVGAGI (reference sequence). The CDR3 protein is CASSYAGARYEQYF. The CDR3 DNA sequence: TGTGCCAGCAGTTACGCAGGGGCACGCTACGAGCAGTACTTC.

The gene calls are TRBV28 and TRBJ2-6, with D perhaps TRBD1 (6 bases). The germline V and J ends were trimmed by 5 bases and 0 bases, with 14 bases remaining between them. Germline CDR1 MDHEN, CDR2 SYDVKM. The CDR3 has 17 amino acids. The DNA of the CDR3 is TGTGCCAGCAGTCTCCGGGACACCCACTCTGGGGCCAACGTCCTGACTTTC. Protein sequence: CASSLRDTHSGANVLTF.

The chain carries TRBV30 and TRBJ2-2; maybe TRBD1 (6 bases). The CDR3 totals 15 residues. The V and J ends lost 3 bases and 7 bases respectively, with 18 bases between them. Germline-derived CDR1 and CDR2 are GTSNPN and SVGIG (reference sequence). The CDR3 nucleotides are TGTGCCTGGAGAATAAGGAACAGGGCCGGCGGGGAGCTGTTTTTT. This encodes CAWRIRNRAGGELFF.

The chain uses TRBV19 and TRBJ2-2; TRBD2 might be the D (6 bases). V was pared by 0 bases and J by 0 bases, with 14 bases between. CDR1 and CDR2 from the germline V gene are LNHDA and SQIVND (reference sequence). The CDR3 sequence is 18 residues long. The CDR3 region is CASSIDLRRGSNTGELFF. DNA for the CDR3: TGTGCCAGTAGTATAGATCTCAGGAGGGGATCGAACACCGGGGAGCTGTTTTTT.

The chain carries TRBV14 and TRBJ1-6; D is possibly TRBD1 (5 bases). The germline gives CDR1 SGHDN, CDR2 FVKESK. The V gene lost 8 bases and the J gene lost 9 bases, with 14 bases spanning the gap. This CDR3 contains 13 residues. The CDR3 DNA sequence: TGTGCCAGCCAGCAGGGTCAAGTTTCACCCCTCCACTTT. This encodes CASQQGQVSPLHF.

The chain joins TRBV7-3 to TRBJ2-1; 7 nucleotides agree with TRBD1. The CDR3 contains 16 residues. Germline CDR1 SGHTA, CDR2 FQGTGA. The ends lost 5 bases at V and 2 bases at J; junction bases unmatched: 9. In nucleotides, the CDR3 is TGTGCCAGCAGCCTCCATCGGGACAGACCCTACAATGAGCAGTTCTTC. This gives the protein CASSLHRDRPYNEQFF.

The chain couples TRBV3-1 (or the pseudogene TRBV3-2) to TRBJ1-2, with TRBD1 identical over 8 bases. Germline assignment: CDR1 LGHDT and CDR2 YNNKEL (reference sequence). The V gene end was trimmed by 3 bases and the J gene end by 4 bases; junction bases not matched to a gene: 1. The CDR3 runs 13 residues. In nucleotides, the CDR3 is TGTGCCAGCAGCCAGGACAGGGCCTATGGCTACACCTTC. As protein: CASSQDRAYGYTF.

The rearrangement joins TRBV9 to TRBJ2-1, with 10 bases fitting TRBD1. CDR1 and CDR2 from the germline V gene are SGDLS and YYNGEE. The V segment lost 0 bases and the J segment 6 bases; nucleotides outside the gene matches: 3. CDR3 size: 15 residues. The CDR3 DNA reads as TGTGCCAGCAGCGTAGGAGGGACAGGGGTCAATGAGCAGTTCTTC. Translation: CASSVGGTGVNEQFF.

The chain carries TRBV6-5 and TRBJ1-2; a possible D gene is TRBD1 (6 bases). V was pared by 10 bases and J by 5 bases, with 17 bases between. The CDR3 spans 13 residues. CDR1 is MNHEY, CDR2 SVGAGI, per germline. CDR3 DNA: TGTGCCACTCACTCACAGGGAGGGTATGGCTACACCTTC. This gives the protein CATHSQGGYGYTF.

The chain has TRBV25-1 and TRBJ2-1, with 10 bases fitting TRBD1. Per germline, CDR1 MGHDK and CDR2 SYGVNS. The trim removed 3 bases at V and 2 bases at J, leaving 7 bases unmatched. The CDR3 length is 17 residues. The CDR3 coding sequence is TGTGCCAGCAGTGAGAGACAGGGGGCGTTTCCCTACAATGAGCAGTTCTTC. Encoded protein: CASSERQGAFPYNEQFF. The full variable domain, rest sourced from reference TRBV25-1 and TRBJ2-1, is EADIYQTPRYLVIGTGKKITLECSQTMGHDKMYWYQQDPGMELHLIHYSYGVNSTEKGDLSSESTVSRIRTEHFPLTLESARPSHTSQYLCASSERQGAFPYNEQFFGPGTRLTVL.

J is TRBJ1-2 and V is TRBV12-3 or TRBV12-4; tentative D call: TRBD1 (5 bases). CDR3 length: 13 residues. V gave up 5 bases and J gave up 8 bases, with 15 bases separating them. The CDR3 bases are TGTGCCAGCAGTCCGGGGGGGATTTGGGGCTACACCTTC. Translating it yields CASSPGGIWGYTF.

This clone has a single count. The chain employs TRBV7-2 and TRBJ2-5, with D perhaps matching TRBD1 (5 bases). This CDR3 region has 15 residues. Germline-derived CDR1 and CDR2 are SGHTA and FQGNSA. V was clipped by 2 bases and J by 1 base, with 11 bases between them. DNA of the CDR3: TGTGCCAGCAGCTTATTCGGACAACGCCAAGAGACCCAGTACTTC. This translates into CASSLFGQRQETQYF.

The chain employs TRBV7-2 and TRBJ2-4, with a tentative D call TRBD2 (5 bases). There are 14 residues in the CDR3. The ends were cut back, 5 bases at V and 3 bases at J, with 11 bases in the middle. Germline V CDR1 and CDR2: SGHTA, FQGNSA. The CDR3 protein is CASSPREHKNIQYF. CDR3 bases: TGTGCCAGCAGCCCAAGGGAGCACAAAAACATTCAGTACTTC. Supplemented by reference TRBV7-2 and TRBJ2-4, the full variable domain reads GAGVSQSPSNKVTEKGKDVELRCDPISGHTALYWYRQSLGQGLEFLIYFQGNSAPDKSGLPSDRFSAERTGGSVSTLTIQRTQQEDSAVYLCASSPREHKNIQYFGAGTRLSVL.

In this sample, this clone turned up once. This chain connects TRBV4-1 to TRBJ2-1; possible D gene TRBD1, 6 bases. CDR1 is MGHRA, CDR2 YSYEKL, per germline. Deletions cut 4 bases from V and 4 bases from J, with 11 bases between. CDR3 length: 14 amino acids. In DNA, the CDR3 is TGCGCCAGCAGCCTTGGGGGCGGTTACAATGAGCAGTTCTTC. Protein product: CASSLGGGYNEQFF.

The V and J genes are TRBV5-1 and TRBJ1-2; 10 bases are shared with TRBD1. Germline CDR1 SGHRS, CDR2 YFSETQ. The J segment lost 0 bases and the V segment lost 0 bases, leaving 2 bases of the junction unmatched. The CDR3 sequence is 16 residues long. DNA for the CDR3: TGCGCCAGCAGCTTGGGAGGACAGGGGGCTAACTATGGCTACACCTTC. This gives the protein CASSLGGQGANYGYTF.

This clone showed up just a few times. V gene TRBV2 combines with J gene TRBJ2-6; 8 bases line up with TRBD1. There are 16 residues in the CDR3. Germline lookup yields CDR1 SNHLY and CDR2 FYNNEI. V gave up 7 bases and J gave up 2 bases; unmatched junction bases: 7. The CDR3 DNA sequence: TGTGCCAGCAATAGAGACAGGGGAACTGGGGCCAACGTCCTGACTTTC. Residues: CASNRDRGTGANVLTF.

The sample holds one count of this clone. The chain uses TRBV30 and TRBJ1-2; D possibly corresponds to TRBD1 (6 bases). Trimming stripped 3 bases from V and 2 bases from J, with 10 bases between. CDR3 length: 13 residues. The germline V gene encodes CDR1 GTSNPN and CDR2 SVGIG (reference sequence). This CDR3 is CAWRRGANYGYTF. The CDR3 coding sequence is TGTGCCTGGAGGCGGGGGGCCAACTATGGCTACACCTTC.

This clone appeared a single time. V is TRBV28 and J is TRBJ2-1, with 12 nucleotides matching TRBD2. Unmatched junction bases numbered 2, after V lost 10 bases and J lost 1 base. The CDR3 loop spans 14 amino acids. The germline gives CDR1 MDHEN, CDR2 SYDVKM. In DNA, the CDR3 is TGTGCCACCGGGACTAGCGGGTCCTACAATGAGCAGTTCTTC. Protein product: CATGTSGSYNEQFF.

The chain couples TRBV5-1 to TRBJ2-5; D gene ambiguous. CDR1 and CDR2 (germline): SGHRS, YFSETQ. V gave up 1 base and J gave up 5 bases, with 6 bases separating them. The CDR3 sequence is 12 residues long. This CDR3 reads CASSLNGETQYF. CDR3 bases: TGCGCCAGCAGCTTGAACGGGGAGACCCAGTACTTC. Drawing the rest from reference TRBV5-1 and TRBJ2-5, the complete variable domain is KAGVTQTPRYLIKTRGQQVTLSCSPISGHRSVSWYQQTPGQGLQFLFEYFSETQRNKGNFPGRFSGRQFSNSRSEMNVSTLELGDSALYLCASSLNGETQYFGPGTRLLVL.

The V call is TRBV7-9, the J call TRBJ1-6; D gene uncertain. Trimming took off 2 bases at V and 8 bases at J, with 10 bases between the two ends. This CDR3 contains 14 residues. Germline V gene data show CDR1 as SEHNR and CDR2 as FQNEAQ (reference sequence). CDR3 DNA: TGTGCCAGCAGCTTACGGGTAGAGCATTCACCCCTCCACTTT. Protein product: CASSLRVEHSPLHF. Filled out from reference TRBV7-9 and TRBJ1-6, the complete variable domain reads DTGVSQNPRHKITKRGQNVTFRCDPISEHNRLYWYRQTLGQGPEFLTYFQNEAQLEKSRLLSDRFSAERPKGSFSTLEIQRTEQGDSAMYLCASSLRVEHSPLHFGNGTRLTVT.